The clone carrying this T cell receptor beta chain was seen once. This sample is drawn from a study of memory CD4+ T cells and cytomegalovirus serostatus. For the study at large: This sample comes from healthy Belgian adults, eight or nine CMV seropositive, approximately 24 seronegative.

V was pared by 4 bases and J by 1 base, with 8 bases of the junction left unmatched. The CDR3 spans 16 residues. CDR1 is SGHRS, CDR2 YFSETQ, per germline. The sort gate was single viable CD3+CD4+CD8-CD45RO+ cells for memory CD4+ T cells. Serum IgG to CMV pp150, pp28, p38 and p52 defined serostatus. Repertoires were generated with immunoSEQ multiplex PCR, while TCRdb's copy carries only in-frame clones and drops some. The data show 27,000 or so clones, around 75% seen once. This clonotype was obtained from an adult in good health and CMV-seronegative. The rearrangement links TRBV5-1 to TRBJ1-1, with 9 bases identical to TRBD1. Sequencing used memory CD4+ T cells from blood. CDR3 bases: TGCGCCAGCAGCCCGGGACAGGGACTTCCGAACACTGAAGCTTTCTTT. This translates into CASSPGQGLPNTEAFF.